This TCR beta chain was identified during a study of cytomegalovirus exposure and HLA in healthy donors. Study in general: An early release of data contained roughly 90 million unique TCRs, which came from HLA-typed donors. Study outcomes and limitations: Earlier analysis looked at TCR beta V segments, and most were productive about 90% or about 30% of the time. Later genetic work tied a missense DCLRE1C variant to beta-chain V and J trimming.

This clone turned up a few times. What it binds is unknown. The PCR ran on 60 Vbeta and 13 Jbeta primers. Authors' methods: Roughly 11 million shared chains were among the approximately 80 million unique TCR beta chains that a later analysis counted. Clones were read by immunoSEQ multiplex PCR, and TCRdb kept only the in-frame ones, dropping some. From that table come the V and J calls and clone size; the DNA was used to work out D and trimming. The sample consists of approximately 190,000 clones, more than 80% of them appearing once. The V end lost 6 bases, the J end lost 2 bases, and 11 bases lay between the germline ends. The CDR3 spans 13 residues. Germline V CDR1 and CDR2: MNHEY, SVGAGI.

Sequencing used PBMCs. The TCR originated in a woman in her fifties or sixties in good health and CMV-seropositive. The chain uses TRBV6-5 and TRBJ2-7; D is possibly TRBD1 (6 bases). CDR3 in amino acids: CASSRTGTYEQYF. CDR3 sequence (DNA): TGTGCCAGCAGCCGTACAGGGACCTACGAGCAGTACTTC.